The 21 T cell receptor beta chains below were found in one sample sequenced in a study of blood T cells in healthy people across ages. A second about 7 to 12 cycle PCR used barcoded and J-beta primers. TCRdb called the 5' RACE reads again in MiXCR, with one record for every CDR3 protein. The sample lists roughly 800,000 distinct CDR3 sequences; 58% were seen once. The sequenced sample was blood. The receptor set was obtained from a man under 40 in good health.

This rearrangement joins TRBV7-9 to TRBJ2-3, with 8 bases matching TRBD1. Losses at the gene ends were 3 bases for V and 2 bases for J; bases not matched to a gene: 10. The CDR3 covers 17 residues. Germline CDR1 is SEHNR and CDR2 is FQNEAQ (reference sequence). This chain's CDR3 is CASSLGPTGGSTDTQYF. DNA for the CDR3: TGTGCCAGCAGCTTGGGCCCTACAGGGGGGTCCACAGATACGCAGTATTTT.

V gene TRBV21-1 combines with J gene TRBJ1-4; TRBD1 was called by the table and not checked on the DNA. TRBV21-1 is reported as a pseudogene. The CDR3 length is 14 residues. DNA for the CDR3: TGTGCCAGCAGCAAGGACAGGGAGGATGAAAAACTGTTTTTT. Encoded protein: CASSKDREDEKLFF.

This sequence joins TRBV28 and TRBJ2-4; no clear D gene. In germline, CDR1 is MDHEN, CDR2 SYDVKM. The V gene lost 2 bases and the J gene lost 1 base, with 15 bases spanning the gap. The CDR3 spans 17 residues. The CDR3 coding sequence is TGTGCCAGCAGTTTAATTTCGGGTGGGAAGGCCAAAAACATTCAGTACTTC. It specifies CASSLISGGKAKNIQYF.

This clonotype turned up a few times. Written as DNA, the CDR3 is TGCAGTGCCGACACAGGGGGTTTCGATCAGCCCCAGCATTTT. Its translation is CSADTGGFDQPQHF. The chain employs TRBV20-1 and TRBJ1-5; 8 bases line up with TRBD1. The length of the CDR3 is 14 residues. In germline, CDR1 is DFQATT, CDR2 SNEGSKA (reference sequence). The V and J ends lost 6 bases and 5 bases, in that order; junction bases with no gene match: 9.

The table lists this clonotype with a few counts. The chain uses TRBV18 and TRBJ2-5, with TRBD1 matching over 7 bases. Germline CDR1 reads KGHSH; CDR2 reads LQKENI. This CDR3 comprises 15 residues. After removal of 3 bases from V and 2 bases from J, the junction contained 6 bases not matched to a gene. CDR3 sequence (DNA): TGTGCCAGCTCACCCCAAGGGGGCCTACAAGAGACCCAGTACTTC. As protein: CASSPQGGLQETQYF.

There are a few counts of this clonotype. This chain connects TRBV18 to TRBJ2-7, with no clear D. With 6 bases removed from V and 3 bases from J, the gap between germline ends came to 12 bases. There are 13 residues in the CDR3. CDR1 is KGHSH and CDR2 is LQKENI in the germline V gene. CDR3 loop: CASSERAGYEQYF. The CDR3 DNA reads TGTGCCAGCTCCGAAAGGGCCGGCTACGAGCAGTACTTC.

The genes are TRBV7-2 and TRBJ2-2; weak D call: TRBD2 (7 bases). Trimming removed 7 bases from V and 6 bases from J, with 18 bases in between. The germline CDR1 and CDR2 sequences are SGHTA and FQGNSA. There are 15 residues in the CDR3. In DNA form, the CDR3 reads TGTGCCAGCATCAAAAATGGGGGGGGCGCCGGGGAGCTGTTTTTT. This sequence encodes CASIKNGGGAGELFF.

Here the CDR3 DNA reads TGTGCCAGCAGCTTATCCTCACAGGGGGCGTATGCGCAGTTCTTC. Its translation: CASSLSSQGAYAQFF. V gene TRBV7-8 combines with J gene TRBJ2-1; 9 bases fit TRBD1. The CDR3 totals 15 residues. J was trimmed by 12 bases and V by 2 bases; bases with no gene match: 11. Germline CDR1 and CDR2: SGHVS and FQNEAQ.

Comment on this clonotype: Relative to the germline gene, one junction end is altered; a read error may explain this. The chain combines TRBV7-2 with TRBJ1-5; tentative D call: TRBD1 (5 bases). Germline loops: CDR1 SGHTA, CDR2 FQGNSA. This CDR3 spans 14 amino acids. CDR3 DNA sequence: TGTGCCAGCAGCGTAGCAGGGATAAATCAGCCCCAGCATTTT. Amino acids: CASSVAGINQPQHF. Using reference TRBV7-2 and TRBJ1-5 for the parts outside the CDR3, the full variable domain is GAGVSQSPSNKVTEKGKDVELRCDPISGHTALYWYRQSLGQGLEFLIYFQGNSAPDKSGLPSDRFSAERTGGSVSTLTIQRTQQEDSAVYLCASSVAGINQPQHFGDGTRLSIL.

The CDR3 is CASSSFLYEQYF. CDR3 DNA: TGTGCCAGCAGCTCATTCCTCTACGAGCAGTACTTC. The chain is built from TRBV11-1 and TRBJ2-7; D unresolved. Trimming stripped 4 bases from V and 3 bases from J, with 7 bases between. Germline CDR1 and CDR2: SGHAT and FQDESV (reference sequence). The CDR3 sequence is 12 residues long.

This clonotype was counted at least ten times. The genes are TRBV7-2 and TRBJ2-3; TRBD1 matches at 9 bases. This CDR3 comprises 15 residues. The V segment lost 5 bases and the J segment 4 bases; nucleotides outside the gene matches: 7. The germline CDR1 and CDR2 sequences are SGHTA and FQGNSA. CDR3 coding DNA: TGTGCCAGCAGCACCAGGACAGGGGAGGCAGATACGCAGTATTTT. Encoded protein: CASSTRTGEADTQYF.

A word on this clonotype: At one end the junction does not follow the germline gene, possibly because of a read error. The V gene is TRBV29-1, the J gene TRBJ2-1, with 8 bases identical to TRBD2. The CDR3 is made up of 20 amino acids. The germline V gene encodes CDR1 SQVTM and CDR2 ANQGSEA. Written as DNA, the CDR3 is TGCTGCGTTCCCTCTAGACCCCTAAAGCGGGGGCCCTCCTCCTACAATGAGCAGTTCTTC. Translation gives CCVPSRPLKRGPSSYNEQFF.

This clonotype came up a few times. A much larger clone differs from this one at a single base, so this may be a read error. The chain uses TRBV12-3 or TRBV12-4 and TRBJ2-3; perhaps D is TRBD1 or TRBD2 (7 bases each). The CDR3 extends over 14 amino acids. The CDR3 DNA follows: TGTGCCAGCAGTTGCAGGGGGGGCGGAGATGCGCAGTATTTT. As protein: CASSCRGGGDAQYF.

The genes are TRBV20-1 and TRBJ2-1, with TRBD2 identical over 9 bases. The CDR3 has 16 residues. Germline CDR1 reads DFQATT; CDR2 reads SNEGSKA (reference sequence). The junction had 7 bases not matched to a gene; V was cut back by 0 bases and J by 4 bases. The CDR3 reads CSARDLAGALYNEQFF. The CDR3 DNA reads TGCAGTGCTAGAGACTTAGCGGGGGCACTTTACAATGAGCAGTTCTTC.

This clonotype was observed a few times. The rearrangement links TRBV5-6 to TRBJ2-3, with 14 bases lining up with TRBD2. Germline V lookup: CDR1 SGHDT, CDR2 YYEEEE. This CDR3 spans 17 amino acids. V was pared by 3 bases and J by 2 bases, with 5 bases of the junction left unmatched. The CDR3 loop is CASSYRTSGGFTDTQYF. CDR3 in DNA: TGTGCCAGCAGCTACCGGACTAGCGGGGGGTTCACAGATACGCAGTATTTT. The full variable domain, completed using reference TRBV5-6 and TRBJ2-3, is DAGVTQSPTHLIKTRGQQVTLRCSPKSGHDTVSWYQQALGQGPQFIFQYYEEEERQRGNFPDRFSGHQFPNYSSELNVNALLLGDSALYLCASSYRTSGGFTDTQYFGPGTRLTVL.

The chain couples TRBV9 to TRBJ2-2, with D possibly TRBD2 on 5 matching bases. Germline CDR1 SGDLS, CDR2 YYNGEE. The V gene lost 3 bases and the J gene lost 0 bases, with 12 bases spanning the gap. The CDR3 consists of 16 residues. The CDR3 nucleotides are TGTGCCAGCAGCGCCACGACGGAGGCGAACACCGGGGAGCTGTTTTTT. It encodes CASSATTEANTGELFF.

The sample holds one count of this clonotype. The chain has TRBV20-1 and TRBJ2-4; TRBD2 matches 10 bases. The better agreement between TRBJ2-7 and the DNA end casts doubt on the J call. Germline loops: CDR1 DFQATT, CDR2 SNEGSKA (reference sequence). The CDR3 is 15 amino acids. The CDR3 coding sequence is TGCAGTGCTCCCGATACTAGCGGGAATCTCTACGAGCAGTACTTC. Encoded protein: CSAPDTSGNLYEQYF.

The chain links TRBV29-1 to TRBJ2-1; 8 positions agree with TRBD2. The CDR3 runs 13 residues. The V and J ends lost 4 bases and 6 bases, in that order; junction bases with no gene match: 5. Germline V gives CDR1 SQVTM, CDR2 ANQGSEA. CDR3 nucleotides: TGCAGCGTTGTGAGCGGGAGAGGCAATGAGCAGTTCTTC. This encodes CSVVSGRGNEQFF.

The rearrangement links TRBV18 to TRBJ1-2; D not resolved. The germline V gene encodes CDR1 KGHSH and CDR2 LQKENI. V was trimmed by 5 bases and J by 5 bases, leaving 15 bases between them. The CDR3 extends over 14 amino acids. CDR3 in DNA: TGTGCCAGCTCAAAACGGACGGGTGAATATGGCTACACCTTC. Its translation is CASSKRTGEYGYTF.

The chain links TRBV7-9 to TRBJ2-7; the D gene is possibly TRBD1 (5 bases). CDR1 and CDR2 from the germline V gene are SEHNR and FQNEAQ (reference sequence). V lost 4 bases to trimming and J lost 3 bases, with 19 bases between them. The CDR3 consists of 16 residues. The CDR3 nucleotides read TGTGCCAGCAGCTCGGCTAGGACCGACAGACACTACGAGCAGTACTTC. Its translation: CASSSARTDRHYEQYF.

The chain joins TRBV20-1 to TRBJ2-5; a possible D gene is TRBD2 (6 bases). TRBJ2-7 explains the end of the DNA better; the J call may be wrong. The CDR3 length is 16 residues. Per the germline V gene, CDR1 is DFQATT and CDR2 is SNEGSKA (reference sequence). The CDR3 protein is CSARDAGSPSGDEQYF. The CDR3 nucleotides read TGCAGTGCTAGAGATGCAGGGTCGCCATCGGGGGACGAGCAGTACTTC.